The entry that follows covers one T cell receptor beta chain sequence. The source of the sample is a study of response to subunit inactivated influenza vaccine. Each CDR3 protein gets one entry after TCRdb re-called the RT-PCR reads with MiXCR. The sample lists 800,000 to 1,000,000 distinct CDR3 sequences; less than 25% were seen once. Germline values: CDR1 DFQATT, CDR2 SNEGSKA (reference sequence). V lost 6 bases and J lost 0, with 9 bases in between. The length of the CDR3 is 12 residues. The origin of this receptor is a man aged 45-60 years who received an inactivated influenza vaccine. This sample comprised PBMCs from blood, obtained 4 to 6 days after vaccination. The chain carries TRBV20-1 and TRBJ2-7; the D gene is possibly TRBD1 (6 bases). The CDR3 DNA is TGCAGTGCCTGGGACAACTCCTACGAGCAGTACTTC. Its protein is CSAWDNSYEQYF.